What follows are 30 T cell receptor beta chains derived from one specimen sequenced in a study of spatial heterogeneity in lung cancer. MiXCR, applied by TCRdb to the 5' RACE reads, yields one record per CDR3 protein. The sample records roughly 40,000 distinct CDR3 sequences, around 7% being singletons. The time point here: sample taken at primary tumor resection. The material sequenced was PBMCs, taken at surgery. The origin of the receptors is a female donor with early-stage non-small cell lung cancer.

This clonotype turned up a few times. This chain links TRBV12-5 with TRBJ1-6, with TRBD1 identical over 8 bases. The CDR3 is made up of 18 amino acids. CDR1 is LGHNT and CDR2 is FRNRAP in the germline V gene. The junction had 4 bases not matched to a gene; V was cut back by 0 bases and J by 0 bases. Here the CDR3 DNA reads TGTGCTAGTGGTTTGGTACCCGGGACAGGCTCCTATAATTCACCCCTCCACTTT. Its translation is CASGLVPGTGSYNSPLHF.

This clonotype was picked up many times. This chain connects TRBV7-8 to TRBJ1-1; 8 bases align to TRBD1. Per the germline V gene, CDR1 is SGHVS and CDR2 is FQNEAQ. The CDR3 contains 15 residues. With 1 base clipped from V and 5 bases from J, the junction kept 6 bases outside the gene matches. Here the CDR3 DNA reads TGTGCCAGCAGCTTAGAGGGACAGGCTGAGACTGAAGCTTTCTTT. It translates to CASSLEGQAETEAFF.

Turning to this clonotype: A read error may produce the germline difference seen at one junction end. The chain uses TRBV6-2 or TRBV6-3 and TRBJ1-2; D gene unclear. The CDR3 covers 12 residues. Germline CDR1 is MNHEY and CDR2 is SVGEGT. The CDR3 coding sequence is TGTGCCAGCAGTTCAGAAATCTATGGCTACCCCTTC. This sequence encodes CASSSEIYGYPF.

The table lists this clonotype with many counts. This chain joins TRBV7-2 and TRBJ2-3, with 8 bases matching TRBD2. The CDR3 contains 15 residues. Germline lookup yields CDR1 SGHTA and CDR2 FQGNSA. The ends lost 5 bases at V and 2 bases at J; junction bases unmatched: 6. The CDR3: CASSPGGPATDTQYF. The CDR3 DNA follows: TGTGCCAGCAGCCCGGGGGGGCCCGCCACAGATACGCAGTATTTT. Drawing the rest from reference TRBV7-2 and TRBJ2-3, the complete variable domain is GAGVSQSPSNKVTEKGKDVELRCDPISGHTALYWYRQSLGQGLEFLIYFQGNSAPDKSGLPSDRFSAERTGGSVSTLTIQRTQQEDSAVYLCASSPGGPATDTQYFGPGTRLTVL.

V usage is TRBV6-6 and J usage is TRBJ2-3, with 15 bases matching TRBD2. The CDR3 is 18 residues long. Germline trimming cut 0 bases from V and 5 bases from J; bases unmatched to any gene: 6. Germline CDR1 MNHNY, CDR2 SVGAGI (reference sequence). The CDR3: CASSYSWTSGGAEDTQYF. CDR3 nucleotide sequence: TGTGCCAGCAGTTACTCCTGGACTAGCGGGGGGGCGGAAGATACGCAGTATTTT.

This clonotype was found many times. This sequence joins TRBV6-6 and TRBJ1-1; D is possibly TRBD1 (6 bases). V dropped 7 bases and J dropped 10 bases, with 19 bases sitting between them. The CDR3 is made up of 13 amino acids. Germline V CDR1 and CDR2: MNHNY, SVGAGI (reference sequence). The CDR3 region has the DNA TGTGCCAGCAAGAACGGGGGGCCAGGCCCAGCTTTCTTT. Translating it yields CASKNGGPGPAFF.

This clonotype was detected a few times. CDR3 region: CASSRLLASIQYF. As DNA, the CDR3 is TGTGCCAGCAGTCGACTACTAGCGTCCATTCAGTACTTC. The V call is TRBV6-2 or TRBV6-3, the J call TRBJ2-4, with 7 positions matching TRBD2. The V and J ends lost 5 bases and 9 bases, in that order; junction bases with no gene match: 7. This CDR3 region has 13 residues. Germline V gene data show CDR1 as MNHEY and CDR2 as SVGEGT.

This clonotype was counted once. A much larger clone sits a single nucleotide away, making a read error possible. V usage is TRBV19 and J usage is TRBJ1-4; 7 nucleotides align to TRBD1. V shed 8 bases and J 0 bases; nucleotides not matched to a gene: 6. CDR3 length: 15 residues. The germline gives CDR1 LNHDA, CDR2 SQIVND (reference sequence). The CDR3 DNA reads TGTGCCAGTTCCCGACAGGGCGCAACTAATGAAAAACTGTTTTTT. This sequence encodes CASSRQGATNEKLFF.

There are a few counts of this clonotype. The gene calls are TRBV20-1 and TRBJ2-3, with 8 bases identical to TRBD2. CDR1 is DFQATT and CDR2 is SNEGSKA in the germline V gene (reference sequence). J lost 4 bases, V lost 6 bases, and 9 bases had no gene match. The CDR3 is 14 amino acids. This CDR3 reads CSANPGGAPDTQYF. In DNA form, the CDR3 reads TGCAGTGCCAATCCCGGGGGGGCTCCAGATACGCAGTATTTT.

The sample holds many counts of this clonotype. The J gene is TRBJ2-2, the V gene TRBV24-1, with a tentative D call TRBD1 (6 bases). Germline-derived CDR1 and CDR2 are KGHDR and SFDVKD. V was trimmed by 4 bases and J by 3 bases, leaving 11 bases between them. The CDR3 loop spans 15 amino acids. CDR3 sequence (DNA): TGTGCCACCAGTGAGGCGACAGGCTACACCGGGGAGCTGTTTTTT. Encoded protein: CATSEATGYTGELFF.

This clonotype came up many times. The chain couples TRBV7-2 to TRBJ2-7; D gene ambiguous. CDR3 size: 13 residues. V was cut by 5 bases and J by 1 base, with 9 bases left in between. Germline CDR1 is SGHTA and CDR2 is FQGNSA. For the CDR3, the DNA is TGTGCCAGCAGCCCTGTTGGGTCCTACGAGCAGTACTTC. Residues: CASSPVGSYEQYF.

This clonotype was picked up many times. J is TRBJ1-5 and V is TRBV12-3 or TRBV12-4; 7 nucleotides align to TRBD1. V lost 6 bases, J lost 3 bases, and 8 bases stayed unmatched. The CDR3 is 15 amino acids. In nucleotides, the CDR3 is TGTGCCAGCAGGGGGAGGGACAGTTACAATCAGCCCCAGCATTTT. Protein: CASRGRDSYNQPQHF.

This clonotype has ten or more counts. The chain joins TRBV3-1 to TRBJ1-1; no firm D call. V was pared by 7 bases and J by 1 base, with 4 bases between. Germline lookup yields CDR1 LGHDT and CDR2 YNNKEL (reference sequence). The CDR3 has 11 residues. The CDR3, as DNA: TGTGCCAGCATGGAGAACACTGAAGCTTTCTTT. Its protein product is CASMENTEAFF.

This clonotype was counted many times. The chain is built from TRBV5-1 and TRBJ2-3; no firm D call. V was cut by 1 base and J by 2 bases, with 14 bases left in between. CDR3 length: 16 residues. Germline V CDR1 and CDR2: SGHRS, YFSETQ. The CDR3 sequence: CASSLNHGEATDTQYF. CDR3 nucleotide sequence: TGCGCCAGCAGCTTGAATCACGGAGAGGCCACAGATACGCAGTATTTT.

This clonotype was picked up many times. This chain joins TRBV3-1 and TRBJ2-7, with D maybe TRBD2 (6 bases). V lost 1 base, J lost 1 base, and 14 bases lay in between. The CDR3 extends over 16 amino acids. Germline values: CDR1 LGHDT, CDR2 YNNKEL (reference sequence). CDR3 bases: TGTGCCAGCAGCCAAGTTCTCGGGCGGGGTTCCTACGAGCAGTACTTC. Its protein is CASSQVLGRGSYEQYF.

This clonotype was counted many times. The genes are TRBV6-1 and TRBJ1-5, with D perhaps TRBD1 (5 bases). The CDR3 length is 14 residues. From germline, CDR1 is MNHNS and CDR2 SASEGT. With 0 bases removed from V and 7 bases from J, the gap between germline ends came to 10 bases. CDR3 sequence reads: CASSEARGWQPQHF. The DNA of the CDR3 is TGTGCCAGCAGTGAAGCGAGGGGATGGCAGCCCCAGCATTTT.

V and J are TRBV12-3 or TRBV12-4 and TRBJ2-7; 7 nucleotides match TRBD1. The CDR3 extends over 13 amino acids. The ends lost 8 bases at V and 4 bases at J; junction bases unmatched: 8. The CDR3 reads CASQSGTAYEQYF. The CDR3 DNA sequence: TGTGCCAGCCAATCCGGGACAGCATACGAGCAGTACTTC.

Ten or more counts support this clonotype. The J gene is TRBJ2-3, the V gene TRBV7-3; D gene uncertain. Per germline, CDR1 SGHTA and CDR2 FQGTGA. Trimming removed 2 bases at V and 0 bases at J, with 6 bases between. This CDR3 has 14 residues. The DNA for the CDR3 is TGTGCCAGCAGCTTACGGCCTAGCACAGATACGCAGTATTTT. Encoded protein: CASSLRPSTDTQYF.

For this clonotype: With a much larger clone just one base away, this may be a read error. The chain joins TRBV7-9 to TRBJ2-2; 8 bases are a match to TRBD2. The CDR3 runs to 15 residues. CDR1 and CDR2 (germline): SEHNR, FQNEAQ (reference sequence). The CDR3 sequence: CASSPQAGAKREPFF. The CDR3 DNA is TGTGCCAGCAGCCCCCAGGCGGGGGCCAAGCGGGAGCCGTTTTTT.

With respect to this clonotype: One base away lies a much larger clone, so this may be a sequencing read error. The CDR3: CSATAEIYKETQHF. CDR3 bases: TGCAGCGCAACGGCCGAAATTTACAAAGAGACCCAGCACTTC. This chain uses TRBV29-1 with TRBJ2-5; D gene uncertain. The CDR3 extends over 14 amino acids. Germline V gene data show CDR1 as SQVTM and CDR2 as ANQGSEA. Drawing the rest from reference TRBV29-1 and TRBJ2-5, the complete variable domain is SAVISQKPSRDICQRGTSLTIQCQVDSQVTMMFWYRQQPGQSLTLIATANQGSEATYESGFVIDKFPISRPNLTFSTLTVSNMSPEDSSIYLCSATAEIYKETQHFGPGTRLLVL.

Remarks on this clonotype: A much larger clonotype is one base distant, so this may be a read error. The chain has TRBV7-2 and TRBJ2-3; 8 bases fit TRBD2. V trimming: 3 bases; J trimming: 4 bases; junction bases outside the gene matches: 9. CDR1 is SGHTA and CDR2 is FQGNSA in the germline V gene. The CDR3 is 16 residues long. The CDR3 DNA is TGTGCCAGCAGCTTTGGGGCGGGGGGTAAGGCAGATACGCAGTATTTT. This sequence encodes CASSFGAGGKADTQYF.

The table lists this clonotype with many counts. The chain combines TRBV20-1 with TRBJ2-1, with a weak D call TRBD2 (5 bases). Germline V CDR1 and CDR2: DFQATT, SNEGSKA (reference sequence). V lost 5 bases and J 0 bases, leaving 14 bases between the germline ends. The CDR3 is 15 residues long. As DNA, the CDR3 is TGCAGTGCTGGCCCAACTAGTTACTCCTACAATGAGCAGTTCTTC. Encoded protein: CSAGPTSYSYNEQFF.

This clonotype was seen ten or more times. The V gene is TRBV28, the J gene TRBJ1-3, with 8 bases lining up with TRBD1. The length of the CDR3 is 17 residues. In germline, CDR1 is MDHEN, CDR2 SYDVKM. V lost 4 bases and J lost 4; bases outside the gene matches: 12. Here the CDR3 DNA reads TGTGCCAGCAGTTCGCTCCAGGGGGCGCCTCTGGGAAACACCATATATTTT. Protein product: CASSSLQGAPLGNTIYF.

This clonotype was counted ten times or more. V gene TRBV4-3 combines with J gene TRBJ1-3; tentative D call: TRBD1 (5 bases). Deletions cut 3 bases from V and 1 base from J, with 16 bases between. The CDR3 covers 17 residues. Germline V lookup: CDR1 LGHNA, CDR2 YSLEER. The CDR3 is CASSQAYRGTSGNTIYF. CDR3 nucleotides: TGCGCCAGCAGCCAGGCTTATAGGGGAACATCTGGAAACACCATATATTTT.

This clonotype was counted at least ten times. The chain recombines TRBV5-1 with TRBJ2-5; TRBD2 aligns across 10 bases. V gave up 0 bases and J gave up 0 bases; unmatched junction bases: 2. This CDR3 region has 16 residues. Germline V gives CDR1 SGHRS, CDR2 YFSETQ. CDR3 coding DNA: TGCGCCAGCAGCTTGGCCAGCGGGGGGGACCAAGAGACCCAGTACTTC. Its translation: CASSLASGGDQETQYF.

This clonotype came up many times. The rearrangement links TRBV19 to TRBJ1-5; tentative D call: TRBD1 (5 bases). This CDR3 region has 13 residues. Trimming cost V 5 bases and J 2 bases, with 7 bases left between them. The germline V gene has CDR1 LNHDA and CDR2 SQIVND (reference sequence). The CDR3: CASSRRGNQPQHF. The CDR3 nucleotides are TGTGCCAGTAGTCGCAGGGGCAATCAGCCCCAGCATTTT. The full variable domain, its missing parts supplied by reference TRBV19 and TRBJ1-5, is DGGITQSPKYLFRKEGQNVTLSCEQNLNHDAMYWYRQDPGQGLRLIYYSQIVNDFQKGDIAEGYSVSREKKESFPLTVTSAQKNPTAFYLCASSRRGNQPQHFGDGTRLSIL.

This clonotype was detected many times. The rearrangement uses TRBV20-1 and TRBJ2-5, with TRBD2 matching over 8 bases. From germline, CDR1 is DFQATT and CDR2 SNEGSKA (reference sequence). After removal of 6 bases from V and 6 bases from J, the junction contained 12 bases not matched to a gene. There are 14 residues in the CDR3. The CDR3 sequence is CSAVGTREGKTQYF. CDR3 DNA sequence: TGCAGTGCCGTCGGGACTAGGGAAGGAAAGACCCAGTACTTC.

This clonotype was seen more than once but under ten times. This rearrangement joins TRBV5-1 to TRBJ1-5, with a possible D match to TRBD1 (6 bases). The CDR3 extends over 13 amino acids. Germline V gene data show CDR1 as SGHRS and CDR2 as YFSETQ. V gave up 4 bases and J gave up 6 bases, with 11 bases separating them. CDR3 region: CASSPGDGQPQHF. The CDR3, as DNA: TGCGCCAGCAGCCCAGGGGATGGTCAGCCCCAGCATTTT. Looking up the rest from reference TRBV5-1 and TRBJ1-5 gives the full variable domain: KAGVTQTPRYLIKTRGQQVTLSCSPISGHRSVSWYQQTPGQGLQFLFEYFSETQRNKGNFPGRFSGRQFSNSRSEMNVSTLELGDSALYLCASSPGDGQPQHFGDGTRLSIL.

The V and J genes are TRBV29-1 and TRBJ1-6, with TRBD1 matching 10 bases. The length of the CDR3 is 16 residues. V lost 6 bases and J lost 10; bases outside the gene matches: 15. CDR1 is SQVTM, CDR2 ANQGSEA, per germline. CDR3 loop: CSVRDRGKSSGSPLHF. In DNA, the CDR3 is TGCAGCGTCCGGGACAGGGGCAAGAGCTCTGGCTCACCCCTCCACTTT.

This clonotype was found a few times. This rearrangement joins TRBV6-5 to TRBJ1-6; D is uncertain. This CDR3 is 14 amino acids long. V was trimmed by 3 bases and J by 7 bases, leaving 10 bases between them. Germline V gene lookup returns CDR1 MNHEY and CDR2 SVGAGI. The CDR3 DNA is TGTGCCAGCAGTTATTATCCCCGCAATTCACCCCTCCACTTT. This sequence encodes CASSYYPRNSPLHF.